The rows below give T cell receptor beta chains drawn from one sample of a study of T cells expressing NK-cell markers. TCRdb re-called the 5' RACE reads and gives one entry per CDR3 protein, without DNA. This table lists roughly 110,000 distinct CDR3 sequences. Sequenced material: blood T cells: a sorted CD56 or NKG2C T cell subset, CD4+ or CD8+ T cells, or bulk PBMC T cells (not recorded which). The receptor source for this set is a woman between 18 and 70 years old in good health. The CDR3 runs from the conserved cysteine through the conserved F or W.

v_call,j_call,cdr3_aa
TRBV6-1,TRBJ1-1,CASSIAPTAIEAFF
TRBV7-9,TRBJ2-1,CASSPWDRGDEQFF
TRBV12-3/TRBV12-4,TRBJ1-4,CASSLGDAPGKLFF
TRBV2,TRBJ2-5,CASSEWERGAAETQYF
TRBV6-5,TRBJ1-5,CASSLGGPNQPQHF
TRBV7-8,TRBJ2-7,CASSLLAEVYEQYF
TRBV7-2,TRBJ2-7,CASAAGQKHEQYF
TRBV7-9,TRBJ2-7,CASSRLISSYEQYF
TRBV10-3,TRBJ2-1,CAISESSGAYNEQFF
TRBV21-1,TRBJ2-1,CASSKEKTPEDPGPWEFF
TRBV30,TRBJ2-2,CAWLENTGELFF
TRBV12-3/TRBV12-4,TRBJ1-4,CASSLKDSFNEKLFF
TRBV7-9,TRBJ2-1,CASSPSGTANNEQFF
TRBV18,TRBJ2-3,CASSPLADTQYF
TRBV7-9,TRBJ2-1,CASSLDNQSSYNEQFF
TRBV15,TRBJ2-7,CATSSAGAAYEQYF
TRBV4-3,TRBJ2-2,CASSFRLAAANTGELFF
TRBV6-1,TRBJ2-5,CASSEATGGQETQYF
TRBV7-3,TRBJ1-1,CASSFAGGTEAFF
TRBV19,TRBJ1-5,CASSYGTVSNQPQHF
TRBV24-1,TRBJ1-1,CATSGGTGEAFF
TRBV19,TRBJ1-6,CASREEGSPLHF
TRBV6-5,TRBJ1-1,CASSLDRLNTEAFF
TRBV10-2,TRBJ2-1,CASSESDEQFF
TRBV15,TRBJ2-5,CATSSAGTSGIETQYF
TRBV12-3/TRBV12-4,TRBJ2-1,CASSGRDRAYNEQFF
TRBV2,TRBJ2-1,CASSHRANEQFF
TRBV4-3,TRBJ1-1,CASSPIGQGEAFF
TRBV28,TRBJ1-1,CASSLGWEAFF
TRBV7-6,TRBJ2-5,CASSLVADIPTETQYF
TRBV15,TRBJ2-1,CATSRPSGEEDEQFF
TRBV29-1,TRBJ1-3,CSVLGAGNTIYF
TRBV6-5,TRBJ2-2,CASSYWGNTGELFF
TRBV5-1,TRBJ2-7,CASRSELERYEQYF
TRBV7-8,TRBJ1-2,CASSLATYGYTF
TRBV12-3/TRBV12-4,TRBJ1-1,CASRTGGTEAFF
TRBV12-3/TRBV12-4,TRBJ1-4,CASTSLGGPNEKLFF
TRBV9,TRBJ1-1,CASSEGGRTEAFF
TRBV20-1,TRBJ2-2,CSARHGAVTGELFF
TRBV9,TRBJ2-1,CASSGGRGYNEQFF
TRBV5-6,TRBJ2-3,CASSLDGTGGRAQYF
TRBV4-1,TRBJ2-7,CASSQDPGLAGGEQYF
TRBV20-1,TRBJ2-1,CSARPSTQPYNEQFF
TRBV29-1,TRBJ2-7,CSVVGQESYEQYF
TRBV7-9,TRBJ1-3,CASSFSGNTIYF
TRBV6-2/TRBV6-3,TRBJ2-7,CASSYSRIAGEYEQYF
TRBV4-3,TRBJ1-3,CASSPTVPGNTIYF
TRBV6-5,TRBJ2-5,CASADYQETQYF
TRBV5-6,TRBJ2-3,CASSLSGGWKDTQYF
TRBV19,TRBJ2-3,CASSIDQGAGGPDTQYF
TRBV5-6,TRBJ1-1,CASSLGRGDTEAFF
TRBV7-9,TRBJ2-7,CASSPLTSAFTYEQYF
TRBV12-3/TRBV12-4,TRBJ2-2,CASTLAGGELFF
TRBV29-1,TRBJ1-1,CSVESGENTEAFF
TRBV20-1,TRBJ2-3,CSARGRGGDTQYF
TRBV5-4,TRBJ2-3,CASSLTAGGRSDTQYF
TRBV5-8,TRBJ1-1,CASSLDLRVEAFF
TRBV11-2,TRBJ2-1,CASSAPSWGVLPGEQFF
TRBV28,TRBJ2-2,CASSSWGSNTGELFF
TRBV5-1,TRBJ1-4,CASSLLGQGDEKLFF